This TCR beta chain was profiled in a study of cytomegalovirus exposure and HLA in healthy donors. Remarks on this clone: Its antigen remains unknown.

13 Jbeta primers and 60 Vbeta primers were used for the PCR. Original handling: The authors later counted around 80 million unique TCR beta chains, 8.5 million to 13 million of them shared. Profiled with immunoSEQ multiplex PCR; TCRdb holds only in-frame clones, not every one. V and J calls and clone size are copied from that table; D and trimming were computed from the DNA. The top ten hold 2.5% to 3% of the sample, which has around 200,000 clones, 82% seen once. General study findings and limits: The investigators catalogued 150 to 200 TCR beta chains as cytomegalovirus-associated. Most TCRs appeared rarely, but some public TCRs recurred in many donors. Excluded: some indistinguishable V segments such as TRBV6-2 and TRBV6-3.

V shed 4 bases, J shed 5 bases, and the junction held 8 bases outside the gene matches. Germline CDR1 is SGHRS and CDR2 is YFSETQ. The CDR3 extends over 14 amino acids. The sequence came from a woman in her thirties or forties in good health and CMV-seronegative. V gene TRBV5-1 combines with J gene TRBJ1-1; 7 bases match TRBD1. The specimen was PBMCs. This chain's CDR3 is CASSLMGTATEAFF. The CDR3 nucleotides read TGCGCCAGCAGCCTAATGGGGACAGCAACTGAAGCTTTCTTT. Looking up the rest from reference TRBV5-1 and TRBJ1-1 gives the full variable domain: KAGVTQTPRYLIKTRGQQVTLSCSPISGHRSVSWYQQTPGQGLQFLFEYFSETQRNKGNFPGRFSGRQFSNSRSEMNVSTLELGDSALYLCASSLMGTATEAFFGQGTRLTVV.